This is a list of T cell receptor beta chains from one sample in a study of T-cell reconstitution after alpha-beta-depleted transplantation in children. TCRdb reanalysed the PCR reads using MiXCR and keeps one entry per CDR3 protein. The table has 440,000 or so distinct CDR3 sequences, around two fifths seen once. The specimen comprised PBMCs, sampled before TCRalphabeta/CD19-depleted stem cell transplant. Source of these receptors: a girl aged 2-15 years with aplastic anemia, due to receive a stem cell transplant. Both conserved end residues are part of each CDR3. The D gene is left open where the match is weak. Part of the rows lack a size; the others show once, few, many or a class for expanded clones.

V,size,length,J,D,DNA,CDR3
TRBV20-1,-,10,TRBJ1-1,-,TGCAGTGCCCTCAGCCTCGAAGCTTTCTTT,CSALSLEAFF
TRBV12-3/TRBV12-4,-,14,TRBJ2-1,-,TGTGCCAGCAGTTTAAAGGTCACAGCGAATGAGCAGTTCTTC,CASSLKVTANEQFF
TRBV18,few,14,TRBJ1-1,-,TGTGCCAGCTCACTCCAGGGTATCGACACTGAAGCTTTCTTT,CASSLQGIDTEAFF
TRBV6-2/TRBV6-3,few,22,TRBJ1-4,-,TGTGCCAGCAGTTATAGACCTCTCCTGGGCCTCAAAGGGGGGGAAACTAATGAAAAACTGTTTTTT,CASSYRPLLGLKGGETNEKLFF
TRBV20-1,-,14,TRBJ2-4,-,TGCAGTGCCACCACAGGCCTAGCCAAAAACATTCAGTACTTC,CSATTGLAKNIQYF
TRBV28,-,17,TRBJ2-7,-,TGTGCCAGCAGTTTAAGGTCGGGACCTAGCAAATCTTACGAGCAGTACTTC,CASSLRSGPSKSYEQYF
TRBV5-1,-,12,TRBJ2-5,-,TGCGCCAGCAGCCAAAAGCAAGAGACCCAGTACTTC,CASSQKQETQYF
TRBV12-3/TRBV12-4,-,15,TRBJ2-7,TRBD1,TGTGCCAGCAGTTTAGGCAGGGGGTTCTCCTACGAGCAGTACTTC,CASSLGRGFSYEQYF
TRBV7-8,few,15,TRBJ1-2,-,TGTGCCAGCAGCAGAGCCGTAGGGACTAACTATGGCTACACCTTC,CASSRAVGTNYGYTF
TRBV5-1,-,15,TRBJ2-7,TRBD2,TGCGCCAGCAGCTTGGCTAGCGGGAGCCACTACGAGCAGTACTTC,CASSLASGSHYEQYF
TRBV18,-,14,TRBJ1-1,-,TGTGCCAGCTCACCGACGGACAAGAACACTGAAGCTTTCTTT,CASSPTDKNTEAFF
TRBV20-1,many,13,TRBJ2-5,-,TGCAGTGCTTCACAGGGCGGCGGTGAGACCCAGTACTTC,CSASQGGGETQYF
TRBV12-3/TRBV12-4,-,13,TRBJ1-5,-,TGTGCCAGCGGGGATTATAGCAATCAGCCCCAGCATTTT,CASGDYSNQPQHF
TRBV6-1,few,16,TRBJ1-1,-,TGTGCCAGCACCTATGGAGATAGGGTTGAGAACACTGAAGCTTTCTTT,CASTYGDRVENTEAFF
TRBV12-3/TRBV12-4,many,15,TRBJ2-2,-,TGTGCCACCACGGTCCCGGAGGCGAACACCGGGGAGCTGTTTTTT,CATTVPEANTGELFF
TRBV11-2,many,16,TRBJ2-1,TRBD2,TGTGCCAGCAGCCTAACTAGCGGGAGTTCTGAGAATGAGCAGTTCTTC,CASSLTSGSSENEQFF
TRBV6-4,few,19,TRBJ2-1,TRBD2,TGTGCCAGCAACCCACTTGGGGGCGGGAGGGCCGGAGCCTACAATGAGCAGTTCTTC,CASNPLGGGRAGAYNEQFF
TRBV28,many,14,TRBJ2-7,TRBD1,TGTGCCAGCAGTCTCACAGGGGGCGGAACGGAGCAGTACTTC,CASSLTGGGTEQYF
TRBV29-1,few,12,TRBJ1-1,-,TGCAGCGCCTCGGACGGGAACACTGAAGCTTTCTTT,CSASDGNTEAFF
TRBV7-2,many,15,TRBJ2-1,TRBD2,TGTGCCAGCACCCTAGCGGTTAGCTCCTACAATGAGCAGTTCTTC,CASTLAVSSYNEQFF
TRBV12-3/TRBV12-4,many,13,TRBJ2-7,-,TGTGCCAGCAGTTTACTAGCCTCCTACGAGCAGTACTTC,CASSLLASYEQYF
TRBV5-1,-,15,TRBJ2-5,-,TGCGCCAGCAGCTTGGCGCAGGCAGGTCAAGAGACCCAGTACTTC,CASSLAQAGQETQYF
TRBV9,many,11,TRBJ2-1,-,TGTGCCAGCAGCGCCCCCGGTGGCAAGACGTTC,CASSAPGGKTF
TRBV10-3,-,13,TRBJ2-7,TRBD2,TGTGCCGTCAATAGCGGGAGGATGAACGAGCAGTACTTC,CAVNSGRMNEQYF
TRBV7-2,few,15,TRBJ2-1,-,TGTGCCAGCAGCTTAGTTAACGGGATGGTCAATGAGCAGTTCTTC,CASSLVNGMVNEQFF
TRBV27,-,14,TRBJ1-5,-,TGTGCCAGCAGTTTCCCCATCGGGAATCAGCCCCAGCATTTT,CASSFPIGNQPQHF
TRBV12-3/TRBV12-4,-,13,TRBJ2-5,TRBD1,TGTGCCAGCAGTATTGACAGGGTCCGGACCCAGTACTTC,CASSIDRVRTQYF
TRBV18,few,14,TRBJ1-3,-,TGTGCCAGCTCACCAACTGCCGGGAGAAACACCATATATTTT,CASSPTAGRNTIYF
TRBV9,-,14,TRBJ1-3,-,TGTGCCAGCAGCGCAGAGTACTCTGGAAACACCATATATTTT,CASSAEYSGNTIYF
TRBV6-5,many,14,TRBJ2-1,-,TGTGCCAGCAGTTCTACTAGTTACTACAATGAGCAGTTCTTC,CASSSTSYYNEQFF
TRBV20-1,-,13,TRBJ2-3,TRBD2,TGCACGGCTAGCGGGAGTATCTCAGATACGCAGTATTTT,CTASGSISDTQYF